The 3 T cell receptor beta chains below all came from one sample that was sequenced in a study of cytomegalovirus exposure and HLA in healthy donors. Both 60 Vbeta primers and 13 Jbeta primers went into the PCR. Only in-frame clones appear in the TCRdb table, and some are missing; sequencing was by immunoSEQ multiplex PCR. Of 150,000 to 200,000 clones listed, around 82% are singletons. Source material: PBMCs. The receptors here all came from a woman aged 25 to 39 in good health and CMV-seropositive.

The chain combines TRBV7-9 with TRBJ1-3; a possible D gene is TRBD1 (6 bases). The germline CDR1 and CDR2 sequences are SEHNR and FQNEAQ (reference sequence). The length of the CDR3 is 15 residues. V lost 2 bases, J lost 2 bases, and 10 bases lay in between. CDR3 loop: CASSLSTGTGNTIYF. Here the CDR3 DNA reads TGTGCCAGCAGCTTATCCACAGGGACTGGAAACACCATATATTTT.

This clone was detected once. This sequence joins TRBV28 and TRBJ2-5; 9 bases agree with TRBD1. The DNA end lines up better with TRBJ2-7; the J call may be wrong. The CDR3 is made up of 14 amino acids. Germline assignment: CDR1 MDHEN and CDR2 SYDVKM. CDR3 region: CASSRGQGRDEQYF. The DNA for the CDR3 is TGTGCCAGCAGCCGGGGACAGGGAAGGGACGAGCAGTACTTC.

The genes are TRBV15 and TRBJ1-1; D is perhaps TRBD1 (6 bases). V was pared by 4 bases and J by 4 bases, with 13 bases between. The germline V gene encodes CDR1 LNHNV and CDR2 YYDKDF (reference sequence). The CDR3 runs 14 residues. CDR3 nucleotide sequence: TGTGCCACCAGCACCCCACAGGGATTCACTGAAGCTTTCTTT. Its translation is CATSTPQGFTEAFF. The complete variable domain, with remaining parts taken from reference TRBV15 and TRBJ1-1, reads DAMVIQNPRYQVTQFGKPVTLSCSQTLNHNVMYWYQQKSSQAPKLLFHYYDKDFNNEADTPDNFQSRRPNTSFCFLDIRSPGLGDTAMYLCATSTPQGFTEAFFGQGTRLTVV.